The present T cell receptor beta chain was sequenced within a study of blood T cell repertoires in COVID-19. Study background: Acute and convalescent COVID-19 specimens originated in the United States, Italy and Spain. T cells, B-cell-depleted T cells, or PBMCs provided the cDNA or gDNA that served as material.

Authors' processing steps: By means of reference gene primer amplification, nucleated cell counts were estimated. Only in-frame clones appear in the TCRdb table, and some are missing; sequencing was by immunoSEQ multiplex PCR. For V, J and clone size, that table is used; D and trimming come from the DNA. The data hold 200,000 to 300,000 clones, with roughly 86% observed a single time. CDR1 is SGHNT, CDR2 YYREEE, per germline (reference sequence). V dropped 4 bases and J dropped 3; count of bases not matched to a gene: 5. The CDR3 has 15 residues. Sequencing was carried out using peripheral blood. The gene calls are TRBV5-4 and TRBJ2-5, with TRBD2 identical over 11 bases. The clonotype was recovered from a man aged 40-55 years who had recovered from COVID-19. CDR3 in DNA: TGTGCCAGCAGCCAAATAGCGGGGGGGAAAGAGACCCAGTACTTC. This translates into CASSQIAGGKETQYF.